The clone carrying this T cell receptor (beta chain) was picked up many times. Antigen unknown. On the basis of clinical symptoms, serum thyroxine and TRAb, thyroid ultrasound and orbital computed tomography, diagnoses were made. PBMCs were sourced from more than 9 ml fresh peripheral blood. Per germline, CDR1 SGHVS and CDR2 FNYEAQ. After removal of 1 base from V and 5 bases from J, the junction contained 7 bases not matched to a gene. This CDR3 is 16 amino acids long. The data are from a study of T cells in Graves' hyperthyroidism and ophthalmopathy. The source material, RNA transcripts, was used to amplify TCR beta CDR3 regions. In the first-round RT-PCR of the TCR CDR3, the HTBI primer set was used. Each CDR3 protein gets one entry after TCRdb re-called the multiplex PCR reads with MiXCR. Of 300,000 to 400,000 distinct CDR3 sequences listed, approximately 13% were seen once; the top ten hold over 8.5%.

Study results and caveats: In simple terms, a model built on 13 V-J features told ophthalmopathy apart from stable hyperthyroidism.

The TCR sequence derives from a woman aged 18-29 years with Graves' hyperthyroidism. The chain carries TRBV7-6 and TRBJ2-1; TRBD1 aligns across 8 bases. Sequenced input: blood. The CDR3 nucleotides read TGTGCCAGCAGCTTAGTGGGGGACAGGTCCAACAATGAGCAGTTCTTC. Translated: CASSLVGDRSNNEQFF.